One sample yielded the 3 T cell receptor beta chains listed below, sequenced in a study of blood T cell repertoires in COVID-19. Assay used: immunoSEQ multiplex PCR; TCRdb lists only in-frame clones, some missing. Among about 250,000 clones listed, about 86% were seen once. The specimen sequenced was peripheral blood. The receptors originated from an elderly man with acute or convalescent COVID-19.

This clone showed up just once. Written as DNA, the CDR3 is TGCGCCAGCAGCCGGACACTAGCGGGAGGGACGAACACCGGGGAGCTGTTTTTT. Translating gives CASSRTLAGGTNTGELFF. The rearrangement links TRBV4-3 to TRBJ2-2; 13 nucleotides line up with TRBD2. Trimming took 4 bases from V and 0 from J; bases not matched to a gene: 5. Germline V gene sequence: CDR1 LGHNA, CDR2 YSLEER. The CDR3 is 18 residues long.

This sequence joins TRBV2 and TRBJ1-1; possibly TRBD1 for D (5 bases). In germline, CDR1 is SNHLY, CDR2 FYNNEI. Trimming removed 9 bases at V and 6 bases at J, with 14 bases between. CDR3 length equals 12 residues. The CDR3 DNA follows: TGTGCCAGGACGCAGGGAGGAGCTGAAGCTTTCTTT. This codes for CARTQGGAEAFF.

The CDR3 region is CASREFKTSTDTQYF. CDR3 nucleotides: TGTGCCAGCAGGGAGTTCAAGACCTCCACAGATACGCAGTATTTT. This rearrangement joins TRBV6-5 to TRBJ2-3; D unclear. CDR3 size: 15 residues. Germline V gene data show CDR1 as MNHEY and CDR2 as SVGAGI. With 6 bases removed from V and 2 bases from J, the gap between germline ends came to 15 bases.